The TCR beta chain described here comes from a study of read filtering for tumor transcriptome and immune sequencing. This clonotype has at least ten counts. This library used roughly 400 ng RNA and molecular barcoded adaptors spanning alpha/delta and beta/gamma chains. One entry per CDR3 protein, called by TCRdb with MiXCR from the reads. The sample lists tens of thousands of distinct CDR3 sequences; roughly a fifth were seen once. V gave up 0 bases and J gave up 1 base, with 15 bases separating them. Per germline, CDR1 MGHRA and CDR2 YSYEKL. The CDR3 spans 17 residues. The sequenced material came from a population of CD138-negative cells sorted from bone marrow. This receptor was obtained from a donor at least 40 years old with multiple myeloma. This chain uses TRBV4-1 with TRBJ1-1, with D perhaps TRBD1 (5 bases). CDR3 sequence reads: CASSQDGRGPGNTEAFF. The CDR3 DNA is TGCGCCAGCAGCCAAGATGGTAGGGGCCCAGGGAACACTGAAGCTTTCTTT.